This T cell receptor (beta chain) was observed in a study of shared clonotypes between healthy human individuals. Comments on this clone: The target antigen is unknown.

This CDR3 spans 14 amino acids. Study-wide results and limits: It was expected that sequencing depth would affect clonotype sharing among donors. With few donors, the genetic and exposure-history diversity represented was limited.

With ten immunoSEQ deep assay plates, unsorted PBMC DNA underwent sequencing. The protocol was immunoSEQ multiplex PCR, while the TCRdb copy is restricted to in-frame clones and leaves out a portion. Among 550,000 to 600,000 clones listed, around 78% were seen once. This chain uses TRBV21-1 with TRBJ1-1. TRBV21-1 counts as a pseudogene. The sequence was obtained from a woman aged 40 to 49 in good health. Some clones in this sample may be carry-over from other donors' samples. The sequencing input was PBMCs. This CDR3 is CASSKRLRNTEAFF. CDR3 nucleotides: TGTGCCAGCAGCAAGCGGCTTAGGAACACTGAAGCTTTCTTT.